The sequence of this T cell receptor beta chain was determined in a study of T cell repertoires and Cas9 in healthy adults. Study-wide context: SpCas9-reactive CD4 and CD8 T cells were characterized for potency, cytotoxicity and lineage.

Overall study results and limits: A high frequency of SpCas9-reactive regulatory T cells appeared within the response. SpCas9-reactive effector T cells were reportedly restrained in vitro by SpCas9-reactive regulatory T cells.

This CDR3 region has 13 residues. CDR1 is SGHNT and CDR2 is YYREEE in the germline V gene (reference sequence). Trimming removed 4 bases at V and 3 bases at J, with 8 bases between. The repertoire was sequenced with immunoSEQ multiplex PCR; TCRdb's copy has only in-frame clones and lacks some. Counted here are about 1,400 clones, roughly four fifths occurring once; the ten biggest clones make up less than 9.5%. The chain combines TRBV5-4 with TRBJ2-1; unclear D gene. This sequence was found in a human donor in good health. The sample was SpCas9-reactive Tregs (CD4+, CD25+, CD127-, CD137+, CD154-) from PBMCs; culture status not recorded. The CDR3 here is CASSPTDYNEQFF. As DNA, the CDR3 is TGTGCCAGCAGCCCTACAGACTACAATGAGCAGTTCTTC.